Below are 17 T cell receptor beta chains sequenced from a single sample in a study of T cells in tumors and immune-related adverse events. Measured with immunoSEQ multiplex PCR; TCRdb has only the in-frame clones, and not every one. The sample consists of about 2,500 clones, 83% of them appearing once. The sequencing used tumor tissue, collected from a patient treated with anti-PD-1 therapy. The receptor set was obtained from a female donor with metastatic renal cell carcinoma.

The chain links TRBV5-1 to TRBJ1-1, with a weak D call TRBD1 (6 bases). V was shortened by 1 base and J by 1 base, with 20 bases between the two germline ends. The CDR3 runs to 18 residues. Germline CDR1 and CDR2: SGHRS and YFSETQ. CDR3 protein: CASSLLSLGRGKNTEAFF. Here the CDR3 DNA reads TGCGCCAGCAGCTTGTTGTCTCTCGGCAGGGGAAAGAACACTGAAGCTTTCTTT. The variable domain in full, completed from reference TRBV5-1 and TRBJ1-1, reads KAGVTQTPRYLIKTRGQQVTLSCSPISGHRSVSWYQQTPGQGLQFLFEYFSETQRNKGNFPGRFSGRQFSNSRSEMNVSTLELGDSALYLCASSLLSLGRGKNTEAFFGQGTRLTVV.

This chain joins TRBV5-1 and TRBJ2-1, with 15 bases aligning to TRBD2. Trimming took 5 bases from V and 6 from J; bases not matched to a gene: 9. The CDR3 is made up of 17 amino acids. Germline assignment: CDR1 SGHRS and CDR2 YFSETQ. The CDR3 protein is CASREGTSGRLFNEQFF. In DNA form, the CDR3 reads TGCGCCAGCAGAGAAGGGACTAGCGGGAGGCTATTCAATGAGCAGTTCTTC.

The genes are TRBV27 and TRBJ2-7; TRBD1 might be the D (5 bases). The germline V and J ends were trimmed by 5 bases and 2 bases, with 10 bases remaining between them. This CDR3 contains 13 residues. CDR1 and CDR2 (germline): MNHEY, SMNVEV (reference sequence). CDR3 protein: CASSATETYEQYF. The CDR3 DNA is TGTGCCAGCAGTGCGACAGAGACCTACGAGCAGTACTTC.

The chain couples TRBV19 to TRBJ2-2; D ambiguous. The CDR3 has 10 amino acids. Germline V gives CDR1 LNHDA, CDR2 SQIVND (reference sequence). Trimming cost V 6 bases and J 7 bases, with 3 bases left between them. CDR3 sequence: CASRGGELFF. CDR3 DNA: TGTGCCAGTAGGGGCGGGGAGCTGTTTTTT.

V gene TRBV7-6 combines with J gene TRBJ2-5, with 8 bases matching TRBD1. Germline V gives CDR1 SGHVS, CDR2 FNYEAQ. This CDR3 comprises 15 residues. The V and J ends lost 3 bases and 5 bases, in that order; junction bases with no gene match: 8. CDR3 coding DNA: TGTGCCAGCAGCTTCTTTGGACAGGGCGAGGAGACCCAGTACTTC. Amino acid sequence: CASSFFGQGEETQYF.

The chain employs TRBV19 and TRBJ2-3, with 11 bases fitting TRBD2. With 8 bases clipped from V and 5 bases from J, the junction kept 12 bases outside the gene matches. This CDR3 spans 16 amino acids. Germline V gives CDR1 LNHDA, CDR2 SQIVND (reference sequence). CDR3: CASSREASGGLDTQYF. The CDR3 bases are TGTGCCAGTTCACGGGAGGCTAGCGGGGGGCTAGATACGCAGTATTTT.

The chain links TRBV6-6 to TRBJ1-2; D call uncertain. The V gene's germline CDR1 is MNHNY and CDR2 SVGAGI (reference sequence). There are 12 residues in the CDR3. V was clipped by 7 bases and J by 4 bases, with 10 bases between them. CDR3 sequence reads: CASTPDGYGYTF. For the CDR3, the DNA is TGTGCCAGCACCCCGGACGGCTATGGCTACACCTTC.

This rearrangement joins TRBV19 to TRBJ2-5; a weak D match, TRBD2 (6 bases). The germline gives CDR1 LNHDA, CDR2 SQIVND (reference sequence). Trimming removed 5 bases from V and 4 bases from J, with 20 bases in between. The CDR3 covers 16 residues. CDR3: CASSSWRAAVAETQYF. CDR3 in DNA: TGTGCCAGTAGTTCGTGGAGGGCCGCGGTGGCAGAGACCCAGTACTTC.

This chain links TRBV4-2 with TRBJ2-1; tentatively, D is TRBD2 (6 bases). V was cut by 0 bases and J by 4 bases, with 13 bases left in between. The CDR3 length is 16 residues. Germline CDR1 reads LGHNA; CDR2 reads YNFKEQ. The CDR3 DNA reads TGTGCCAGCAGCCAAGATCAGGGCGGGACTTACAATGAGCAGTTCTTC. Protein product: CASSQDQGGTYNEQFF.

The rearrangement joins TRBV19 to TRBJ1-1; no firm D call. CDR1 LNHDA and CDR2 SQIVND come from the germline V gene (reference sequence). V shed 0 bases and J shed 5 bases, with 7 bases lying between them. The CDR3 sequence is 13 residues long. CDR3 sequence (DNA): TGTGCCAGTAGTATAGACGGGTATACTGAAGCTTTCTTT. It specifies CASSIDGYTEAFF.

This clone has a single count. The chain employs TRBV7-2 and TRBJ2-4; TRBD1 or TRBD2 may be the D gene (5 bases each). Germline CDR1 and CDR2: SGHTA and FQGNSA. V was pared by 4 bases and J by 1 base, with 11 bases between. This CDR3 contains 15 residues. CDR3 DNA: TGTGCCAGCAGCTGGGACGGTACGGCCAAAAACATTCAGTACTTC. Protein sequence: CASSWDGTAKNIQYF. The whole variable domain, remainder taken from reference TRBV7-2 and TRBJ2-4, is GAGVSQSPSNKVTEKGKDVELRCDPISGHTALYWYRQSLGQGLEFLIYFQGNSAPDKSGLPSDRFSAERTGGSVSTLTIQRTQQEDSAVYLCASSWDGTAKNIQYFGAGTRLSVL.

The chain has TRBV4-3 and TRBJ1-6; D might be TRBD1 (5 bases). Germline assignment: CDR1 LGHNA and CDR2 YSLEER. There are 16 residues in the CDR3. V lost 4 bases and J lost 2, with 12 bases in between. Written as DNA, the CDR3 is TGCGCCAGCAGCCTAGCGGCGGGGCCCTATAATTCACCCCTCCACTTT. Translation: CASSLAAGPYNSPLHF.

The chain links TRBV6-6 to TRBJ2-1; D is unclear. Trimming shortened V by 2 bases and J by 7 bases, and 6 bases separated the two germline ends. Per germline, CDR1 MNHNY and CDR2 SVGAGI (reference sequence). This CDR3 is built from 12 residues. The chain's CDR3 is CASSYLSNEQFF. The CDR3 DNA reads TGTGCCAGCAGTTACCTGTCTAATGAGCAGTTCTTC.

This chain links TRBV19 with TRBJ2-6; tentatively, D is TRBD1 or TRBD2 (6 bases each). This CDR3 has 18 residues. CDR1 and CDR2 from the germline V gene are LNHDA and SQIVND (reference sequence). Between the trimmed V and J ends, which lost 2 bases and 0 bases, there was a span of 14 bases. The CDR3 DNA follows: TGTGCCAGTAGTATACCCCCAGGGGACTTCTCTGGGGCCAACGTCCTGACTTTC. It encodes CASSIPPGDFSGANVLTF.

V and J are TRBV12-5 and TRBJ1-1, with 10 bases fitting TRBD1. With V trimmed by 6 bases and J by 8 bases, 12 bases remained unmatched. Germline CDR1 reads LGHNT; CDR2 reads FRNRAP. CDR3 length equals 15 residues. CDR3 sequence reads: CASGPGQGSWREAFF. CDR3 nucleotide sequence: TGTGCTAGTGGCCCGGGACAGGGGTCCTGGCGGGAAGCTTTCTTT.

The rearrangement links TRBV6-1 to TRBJ1-1; 7 bases map to TRBD1. The V segment lost 6 bases and the J segment 11 bases; nucleotides outside the gene matches: 15. This CDR3 is built from 14 residues. Germline CDR1 and CDR2: MNHNS and SASEGT. The CDR3 is CASRPDQGGRRAFF. The CDR3 DNA is TGTGCCAGCAGACCCGACCAAGGGGGCCGGCGGGCTTTCTTT.

This chain connects TRBV5-4 to TRBJ1-2; D not certain. The CDR3 loop spans 13 amino acids. The germline V gene has CDR1 SGHNT and CDR2 YYREEE (reference sequence). Deletions cut 0 bases from V and 8 bases from J, with 11 bases between. Written as DNA, the CDR3 is TGTGCCAGCAGCTTGGTATCCGGAACGGGCTACACCTTC. Protein: CASSLVSGTGYTF.